One sample yielded the 14 T cell receptor beta chains listed below, sequenced in a study of cytomegalovirus exposure and HLA in healthy donors. The PCR used 60 Vbeta and 13 Jbeta primers. TCRdb's table, derived via immunoSEQ multiplex PCR, lists solely in-frame clones and lacks some. Of about 100,000 clones detected, about 80% appear once; the ten largest clones hold 7.3%. The sample was PBMCs. The source is a man aged 30 to 39 in good health and CMV-seronegative.

This clone was detected a few times. The chain joins TRBV19 to TRBJ1-2; the D is unclear. The CDR3 loop spans 12 amino acids. In germline, CDR1 is LNHDA, CDR2 SQIVND (reference sequence). Deletions cut 5 bases from V and 4 bases from J, with 8 bases between. CDR3 in DNA: TGTGCCAGTAGTCCCAACAGCTATGGCTACACCTTC. It codes for CASSPNSYGYTF. The entire variable domain, with the rest obtained from reference TRBV19 and TRBJ1-2, is as follows: DGGITQSPKYLFRKEGQNVTLSCEQNLNHDAMYWYRQDPGQGLRLIYYSQIVNDFQKGDIAEGYSVSREKKESFPLTVTSAQKNPTAFYLCASSPNSYGYTFGSGTRLTVV.

The chain employs TRBV7-9 and TRBJ2-5, with a weak D call TRBD2 (6 bases). The CDR3 length is 15 residues. CDR1 and CDR2 from the germline V gene are SEHNR and FQNEAQ (reference sequence). V was cut by 0 bases and J by 5 bases, with 13 bases left in between. The CDR3 sequence: CASSLALGGMETQYF. The DNA for the CDR3 is TGTGCCAGCAGCTTAGCGCTTGGGGGGATGGAGACCCAGTACTTC.

V and J are TRBV6-1 and TRBJ2-7; TRBD1 aligns across 9 bases. The germline V gene has CDR1 MNHNS and CDR2 SASEGT. V was clipped by 7 bases and J by 0 bases; unmatched bases: 7. The CDR3 loop spans 15 amino acids. The CDR3 here is CASTPGTGSSYEQYF. CDR3 bases: TGTGCCAGCACCCCCGGGACAGGGAGCTCCTACGAGCAGTACTTC.

The V call is TRBV6-5, the J call TRBJ2-7, with 8 bases that match TRBD1. This CDR3 region has 14 residues. Per germline, CDR1 MNHEY and CDR2 SVGAGI. Trimming took 6 bases from V and 4 from J; bases not matched to a gene: 8. The CDR3, as DNA: TGTGCCAGCAGCTCCTCTGACAGGGGATACGAGCAGTACTTC. Its translation is CASSSSDRGYEQYF.

V gene TRBV19 combines with J gene TRBJ1-5; 9 bases are shared with TRBD1. This CDR3 has 16 residues. Germline CDR1 and CDR2: LNHDA and SQIVND (reference sequence). V dropped 5 bases and J dropped 5; count of bases not matched to a gene: 10. The chain's CDR3 is CASSGRTGAGDQPQHF. CDR3 bases: TGTGCCAGTAGTGGACGGACAGGGGCCGGCGATCAGCCCCAGCATTTT.

The chain uses TRBV9 and TRBJ1-3; 7 nucleotides agree with TRBD1. CDR1 and CDR2 (germline): SGDLS, YYNGEE. Trimming at V came to 0 bases and at J to 1 base, leaving 10 bases not matched to a gene. The CDR3 totals 18 residues. The chain's CDR3 is CASSVGPGQAGSGNTIYF. The CDR3 coding sequence is TGTGCCAGCAGCGTAGGCCCTGGACAGGCCGGGTCTGGAAACACCATATATTTT.

The CDR3 loop is CASGPTTGSGTGELFF. In DNA form, the CDR3 reads TGTGCTAGTGGTCCCACGACAGGGAGTGGCACCGGGGAGCTGTTTTTT. This chain joins TRBV12-5 and TRBJ2-2; TRBD1 agrees at 7 bases. This CDR3 comprises 16 residues. The germline V gene encodes CDR1 LGHNT and CDR2 FRNRAP. Unmatched junction bases numbered 10, after V lost 5 bases and J lost 4 bases.

The V call is TRBV5-5, the J call TRBJ1-3; D not certain. The CDR3 has 16 residues. Germline V gene lookup returns CDR1 SGHKS and CDR2 YYEKEE (reference sequence). Deletions cut 1 base from V and 0 bases from J, with 11 bases between. The CDR3 DNA follows: TGTGCCAGCAGCTTGTCGCCCATGCGCTCTGGAAACACCATATATTTT. Translation gives CASSLSPMRSGNTIYF.

The rearrangement joins TRBV30 to TRBJ2-1; 7 bases align to TRBD2. The length of the CDR3 is 16 residues. Germline V CDR1 and CDR2: GTSNPN, SVGIG (reference sequence). J was trimmed by 6 bases and V by 0 bases; bases with no gene match: 11. This CDR3 reads CAWSVLMPGGINEQFF. For the CDR3, the DNA is TGTGCCTGGAGTGTACTTATGCCGGGAGGAATCAATGAGCAGTTCTTC.

The chain uses TRBV2 and TRBJ2-3, with 9 positions matching TRBD2. Per germline, CDR1 SNHLY and CDR2 FYNNEI. The CDR3 runs to 16 residues. Trimming removed 2 bases from V and 2 bases from J; junction bases left unmatched: 5. CDR3 protein: CASSELLAGTTDTQYF. CDR3 in DNA: TGTGCCAGCAGTGAACTCCTAGCGGGGACCACAGATACGCAGTATTTT.

DNA of the CDR3: TGCGCCAGCAGCCACGACATACGGTTCCGGAATGAGCAGTTCTTC. It codes for CASSHDIRFRNEQFF. The gene calls are TRBV4-1 and TRBJ2-1; the D is unclear. This CDR3 is built from 15 residues. Trimming pared 3 bases from V and 7 bases from J, leaving 16 bases between. In germline, CDR1 is MGHRA, CDR2 YSYEKL.

The rearrangement joins TRBV12-2 to TRBJ2-5; TRBD2, the table's D call, lacks a check against the DNA. TRBV12-2 is a known pseudogene. CDR3 length: 18 amino acids. The CDR3 DNA follows: TGTGCAAGTCGCTTACCCCCAAGCGGGAGCGTGCTAGGGGAGACCCAGTACTTC. As protein: CASRLPPSGSVLGETQYF.

The rearrangement joins TRBV5-1 to TRBJ1-2; D is unclear. Germline lookup yields CDR1 SGHRS and CDR2 YFSETQ. CDR3 length: 15 amino acids. V lost 0 bases to trimming and J lost 2 bases, with 11 bases between them. The CDR3 spells CASSLDLQSNYGYTF. The CDR3 nucleotides are TGCGCCAGCAGCTTGGATCTACAGAGCAACTATGGCTACACCTTC.

In its sample, this clone was seen a few times. The genes are TRBV30 and TRBJ1-4; tentatively, D is TRBD1 (5 bases). V was trimmed by 0 bases and J by 7 bases, leaving 12 bases between them. Germline CDR1 GTSNPN, CDR2 SVGIG (reference sequence). This CDR3 region has 14 residues. The CDR3 nucleotides read TGTGCCTGGAGTGTGGGGGGGGGAGGTGAAAAACTGTTTTTT. It is translated as CAWSVGGGGEKLFF.